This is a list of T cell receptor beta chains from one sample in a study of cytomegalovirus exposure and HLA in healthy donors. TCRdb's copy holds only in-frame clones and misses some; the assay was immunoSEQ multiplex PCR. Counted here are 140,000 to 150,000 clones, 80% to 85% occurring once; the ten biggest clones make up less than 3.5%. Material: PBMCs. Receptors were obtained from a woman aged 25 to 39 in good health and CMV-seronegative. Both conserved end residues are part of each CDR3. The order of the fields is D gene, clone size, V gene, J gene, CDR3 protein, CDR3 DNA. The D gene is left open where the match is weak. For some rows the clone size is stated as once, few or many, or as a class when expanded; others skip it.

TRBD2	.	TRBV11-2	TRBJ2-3	CASSSLLGLAGGTDTQYF	TGTGCCAGCAGCTCCCTCCTTGGACTAGCGGGGGGGACAGATACGCAGTATTTT
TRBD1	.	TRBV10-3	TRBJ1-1	CAISESWQGASEAFF	TGTGCCATCAGTGAGTCATGGCAGGGGGCCTCTGAAGCTTTCTTT
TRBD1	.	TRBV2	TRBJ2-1	CASSERVGGGRQGKGSEQFF	TGTGCCAGCAGTGAAAGAGTAGGTGGGGGGCGACAGGGGAAAGGGAGTGAGCAGTTCTTC
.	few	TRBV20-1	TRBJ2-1	CSAARGVEQFF	TGCAGTGCTGCCAGGGGGGTTGAGCAGTTCTTC
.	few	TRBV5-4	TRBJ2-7	CASSIAGYYEQYF	TGTGCCAGCAGCATCGCAGGCTACTACGAGCAGTACTTC
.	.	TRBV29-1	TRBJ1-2	CSVVSLAGTLSGGYTF	TGCAGCGTCGTGAGTTTAGCAGGCACCCTGTCGGGGGGCTACACCTTC
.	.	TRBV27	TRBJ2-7	CASSRDSFYEQYF	TGTGCCAGCAGCAGGGACTCCTTCTACGAGCAGTACTTC
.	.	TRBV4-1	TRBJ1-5	CASSQTMGGQPQHF	TGCGCCAGCAGCCAGACGATGGGGGGTCAGCCCCAGCATTTT
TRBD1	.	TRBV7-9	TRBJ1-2	CSSLGGQGFGYTF	TGTTCCAGCCTGGGGGGACAGGGGTTTGGCTACACCTTC
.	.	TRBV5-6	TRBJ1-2	CASSEGGYGYTF	TGTGCCAGCAGCGAGGGTGGCTATGGCTACACCTTC
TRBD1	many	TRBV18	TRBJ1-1	CASSQDRTNTEAFF	TGTGCCAGCTCGCAGGACAGGACGAACACTGAAGCTTTCTTT
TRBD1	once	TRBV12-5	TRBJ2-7	CASGYSVTGIYEQYF	TGTGCTAGTGGTTACTCTGTGACAGGGATCTACGAGCAGTACTTC
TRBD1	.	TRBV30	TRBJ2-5	CAWKTGTGQGETQYF	TGTGCCTGGAAGACCGGGACAGGGCAGGGGGAGACCCAGTACTTC
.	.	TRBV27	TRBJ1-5	CASSLWGQGTNQPQHF	TGTGCCAGCAGTTTATGGGGGCAGGGTACTAATCAGCCCCAGCATTTT
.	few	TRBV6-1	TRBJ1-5	CASSPGHLGNQPQHF	TGTGCCAGCAGTCCGGGACACCTGGGCAATCAGCCCCAGCATTTT
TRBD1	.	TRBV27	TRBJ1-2	CASSLLAGGFVYGYTF	TGTGCCAGCAGTTTATTGGCAGGGGGCTTTGTCTATGGCTACACCTTC
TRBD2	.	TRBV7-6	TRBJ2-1	CASSLAGGRPYNEQFF	TGTGCCAGCAGCTTAGCTGGCGGGAGGCCCTACAATGAGCAGTTCTTC
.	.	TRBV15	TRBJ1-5	CATSRDGQVSNQPQHF	TGTGCCACCAGCAGAGATGGTCAGGTTAGCAATCAGCCCCAGCATTTT
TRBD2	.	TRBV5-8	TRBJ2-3	CASSPGLAGWGTDTQYF	TGTGCCAGCAGCCCTGGACTAGCGGGGTGGGGCACAGATACGCAGTATTTT
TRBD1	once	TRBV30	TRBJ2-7	CAWSFGTGVSYEQYF	TGTGCCTGGAGTTTCGGGACAGGGGTTTCCTACGAGCAGTACTTC
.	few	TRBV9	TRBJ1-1	CASSVQTGNTEAFF	TGTGCCAGCAGCGTACAGACGGGGAACACTGAAGCTTTCTTT
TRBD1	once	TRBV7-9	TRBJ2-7	CSSSSTGTGWYEQYF	TGTTCCAGCAGTTCAACCGGGACAGGGTGGTACGAGCAGTACTTC
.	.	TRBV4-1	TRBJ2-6	CASSQWTQGSGANVLTF	TGCGCCAGCAGCCAATGGACCCAGGGAAGTGGGGCCAACGTCCTGACTTTC
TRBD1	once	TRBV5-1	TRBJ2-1	CASSLEGTGTRNEQFF	TGCGCCAGCAGCTTGGAGGGGACAGGGACGCGAAATGAGCAGTTCTTC
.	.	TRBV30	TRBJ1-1	CAWNSGVNTEAFF	TGTGCCTGGAATTCAGGGGTGAACACTGAAGCTTTCTTT
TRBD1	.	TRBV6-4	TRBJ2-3	CASSDRGGSTDTQYF	TGTGCCAGCAGCGACAGAGGGGGCAGCACAGATACGCAGTATTTT
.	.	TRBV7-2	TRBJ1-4	CASSSNREKLFF	TGTGCCAGCAGCTCAAACAGAGAAAAACTGTTTTTT
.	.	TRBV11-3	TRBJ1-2	CASSHHPTPDRSYGYTF	TGTGCCAGCAGCCACCACCCCACCCCGGACAGATCCTATGGCTACACCTTC
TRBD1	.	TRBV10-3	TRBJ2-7	CAISDTTGGYEQYF	TGTGCCATCAGTGACACGACAGGGGGCTACGAGCAGTACTTC
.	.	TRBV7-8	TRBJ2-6	CASSPGDGRSGANVLTF	TGTGCCAGCAGCCCAGGGGACGGCCGATCTGGGGCCAACGTCCTGACTTTC
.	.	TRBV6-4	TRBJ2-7	CASTGGGQMNYEQYF	TGTGCCAGCACAGGCGGAGGACAGATGAACTACGAGCAGTACTTC
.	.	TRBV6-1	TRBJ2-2	CASLLDTPNTGELFF	TGTGCCAGCCTCCTGGACACGCCGAACACCGGGGAGCTGTTTTTT
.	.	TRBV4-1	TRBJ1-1	CASSQGGNLNTEAFF	TGCGCCAGCAGCCAAGGTGGCAACCTGAACACTGAAGCTTTCTTT
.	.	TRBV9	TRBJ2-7	CASSVGRGAYEQYF	TGTGCCAGCAGCGTTGGTAGGGGCGCCTACGAGCAGTACTTC
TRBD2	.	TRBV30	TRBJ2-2	CAWTPGTSGYEELFF	TGTGCCTGGACCCCCGGGACTAGCGGTTACGAGGAGCTGTTTTTT
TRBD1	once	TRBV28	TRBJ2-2	CASSLGDRVTGELFF	TGTGCCAGCAGTTTAGGGGACAGGGTCACCGGGGAGCTGTTTTTT
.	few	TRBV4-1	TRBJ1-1	CASSRPMGSNTEAFF	TGCGCCAGCAGCCGCCCAATGGGGAGTAACACTGAAGCTTTCTTT
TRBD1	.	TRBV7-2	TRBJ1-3	CASSMGQGYSGNTIYF	TGTGCCAGCAGCATGGGACAGGGCTACTCTGGAAACACCATATATTTT
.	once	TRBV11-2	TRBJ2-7	CASSISYEQYF	TGTGCCAGCAGCATTAGCTACGAGCAGTACTTC
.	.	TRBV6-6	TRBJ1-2	CASSLGRGGDYGYTF	TGTGCCAGCAGTTTGGGGAGGGGAGGGGACTATGGCTACACCTTC
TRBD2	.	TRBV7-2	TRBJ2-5	CASSLDPSGVQETQYF	TGTGCCAGCAGCTTAGATCCTAGCGGAGTTCAAGAGACCCAGTACTTC
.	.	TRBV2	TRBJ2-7	CASVDGSSYEQYF	TGTGCCAGCGTCGACGGGAGCTCCTACGAGCAGTACTTC
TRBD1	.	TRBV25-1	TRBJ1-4	CASSGTGLKPTNEKLFF	TGTGCCAGCAGTGGGACAGGCCTAAAACCAACTAATGAAAAACTGTTTTTT
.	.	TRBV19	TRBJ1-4	CASRGHYTTNEKLFF	TGTGCCAGTAGGGGACACTACACAACTAATGAAAAACTGTTTTTT